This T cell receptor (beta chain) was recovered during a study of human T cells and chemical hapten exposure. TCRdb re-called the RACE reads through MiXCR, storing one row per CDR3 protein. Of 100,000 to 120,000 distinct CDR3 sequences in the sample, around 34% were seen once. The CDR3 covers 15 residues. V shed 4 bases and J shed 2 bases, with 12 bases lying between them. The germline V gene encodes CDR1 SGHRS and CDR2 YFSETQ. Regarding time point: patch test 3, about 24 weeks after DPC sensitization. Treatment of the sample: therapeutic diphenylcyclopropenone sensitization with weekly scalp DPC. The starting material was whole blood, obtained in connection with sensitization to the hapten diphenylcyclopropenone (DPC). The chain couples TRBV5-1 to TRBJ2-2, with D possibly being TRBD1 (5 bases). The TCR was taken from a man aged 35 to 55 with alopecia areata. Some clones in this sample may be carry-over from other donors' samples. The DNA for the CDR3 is TGCGCCAGCAGCACCCAGGGTTACAACACCGGGGAGCTGTTTTTT. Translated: CASSTQGYNTGELFF. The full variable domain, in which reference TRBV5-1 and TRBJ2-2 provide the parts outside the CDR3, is KAGVTQTPRYLIKTRGQQVTLSCSPISGHRSVSWYQQTPGQGLQFLFEYFSETQRNKGNFPGRFSGRQFSNSRSEMNVSTLELGDSALYLCASSTQGYNTGELFFGEGSRLTVL.